What follows is one T cell receptor (beta chain) and its context. Antigen specificity is unknown. The sample belongs to a study of CD8+CD57+ T cells in acquired aplastic anemia. Study-level background: The mean DNA yield obtained from sorted CD4+ and CD8+ cells came to about 3.2 ug.

Trimming took off 5 bases at V and 1 base at J, with 11 bases between the two ends. From germline, CDR1 is MNHEY and CDR2 SVGAGI. The CDR3 consists of 14 residues. Profiling that covered TCR beta VDJ and CDR3 relied on genomic DNA as its template. TCRdb processed the reads anew with MiXCR; each CDR3 protein has one entry. The repertoire holds 200,000 or so distinct CDR3 sequences, with around three fifths as singletons. Study findings and constraints: Controls and patients did not differ significantly in CD8+ Simpson's diversity. The study identified roughly 29 CD8+ CDR3 sequences shared by patients and controls.

The V call is TRBV6-5, the J call TRBJ1-1; D unclear. The clonotype originates from a human donor with severe aplastic anemia or a healthy control (not recorded which). The sequenced sample was sorted CD4+, CD8+, or CD8+CD57+ T cells (not recorded which) from PBMCs. The CDR3 loop is CASSGLGWNTEAFF. The CDR3 DNA is TGTGCCAGCAGTGGTCTAGGCTGGAACACTGAAGCTTTCTTT.